A single sample is the source of the 23 T cell receptor beta chains below, sequenced in a study of cytomegalovirus exposure and HLA in healthy donors. PCR employed 60 Vbeta and 13 Jbeta primers. Using immunoSEQ multiplex PCR, the repertoire was profiled, and TCRdb retains in-frame clones only, with some absent. The sample includes approximately 120,000 clones, 60% to 85% of them seen just once. Sequenced sample: PBMCs. The source of these receptors is a man between 45 and 60 years old in good health and CMV-seronegative.

This clone was detected only a few times. The chain carries TRBV10-3 and TRBJ2-1; 7 bases line up with TRBD1. The V gene end was trimmed by 4 bases and the J gene end by 5 bases; junction bases not matched to a gene: 2. The CDR3 consists of 13 residues. Germline V CDR1 and CDR2: ENHRY, SYGVKD. In DNA, the CDR3 is TGTGCCATCAGTGGGGACAGAGACAATGAGCAGTTCTTC. It translates to CAISGDRDNEQFF.

The gene calls are TRBV6-1 and TRBJ2-2; TRBD2 agrees at 7 bases. The CDR3 is made up of 13 amino acids. V gave up 4 bases and J gave up 5 bases; unmatched junction bases: 1. CDR1 is MNHNS and CDR2 is SASEGT in the germline V gene. This chain's CDR3 is CASSGSGTGELFF. CDR3 DNA sequence: TGTGCCAGCAGTGGTAGCGGGACCGGGGAGCTGTTTTTT.

The chain recombines TRBV19 with TRBJ2-1, with 8 nucleotides matching TRBD2. The CDR3 is 13 amino acids. CDR1 LNHDA and CDR2 SQIVND come from the germline V gene (reference sequence). Trimming at V came to 4 bases and at J to 9 bases, leaving 5 bases not matched to a gene. The CDR3 protein is CASSRAGVGEQFF. The CDR3 DNA follows: TGTGCCAGTAGTAGAGCGGGGGTAGGTGAGCAGTTCTTC. Complete variable domain (other parts from reference TRBV19 and TRBJ2-1): DGGITQSPKYLFRKEGQNVTLSCEQNLNHDAMYWYRQDPGQGLRLIYYSQIVNDFQKGDIAEGYSVSREKKESFPLTVTSAQKNPTAFYLCASSRAGVGEQFFGPGTRLTVL.

This chain links TRBV7-8 with TRBJ1-1, with D possibly being TRBD1 (6 bases). Trimming took off 0 bases at V and 1 base at J, with 18 bases between the two ends. The CDR3 length is 18 residues. The germline gives CDR1 SGHVS, CDR2 FQNEAQ. The CDR3 is CASSLALERAGENTEAFF. Here the CDR3 DNA reads TGTGCCAGCAGCTTAGCACTAGAACGGGCAGGGGAGAACACTGAAGCTTTCTTT. Full variable domain (remainder filled in from reference TRBV7-8 and TRBJ1-1): GAGVSQSPRYKVAKRGQDVALRCDPISGHVSLFWYQQALGQGPEFLTYFQNEAQLDKSGLPSDRFFAERPEGSVSTLKIQRTQQEDSAVYLCASSLALERAGENTEAFFGQGTRLTVV.

The chain carries TRBV5-6 and TRBJ1-2, with a tentative D call TRBD1 (5 bases). V was cut by 2 bases and J by 8 bases, with 16 bases left in between. The germline V gene encodes CDR1 SGHDT and CDR2 YYEEEE. This CDR3 comprises 14 residues. Here the CDR3 reads CASSLGRAEIGYTF. The CDR3 bases are TGTGCCAGCAGCTTAGGCAGGGCGGAAATAGGCTACACCTTC. Complete variable domain (other parts from reference TRBV5-6 and TRBJ1-2): DAGVTQSPTHLIKTRGQQVTLRCSPKSGHDTVSWYQQALGQGPQFIFQYYEEEERQRGNFPDRFSGHQFPNYSSELNVNALLLGDSALYLCASSLGRAEIGYTFGSGTRLTVV.

The CDR3 here is CASSQSGDSPLHF. Here the CDR3 DNA reads TGTGCCAGCAGCCAGTCGGGAGATTCACCCCTCCACTTT. The chain couples TRBV7-6 to TRBJ1-6, with D unresolved. The germline V gene encodes CDR1 SGHVS and CDR2 FNYEAQ. V lost 5 bases and J 8 bases, leaving 10 bases between the germline ends. The length of the CDR3 is 13 residues. Full variable domain (outside the CDR3, taken from reference TRBV7-6 and TRBJ1-6): GAGVSQSPRYKVTKRGQDVALRCDPISGHVSLYWYRQALGQGPEFLTYFNYEAQQDKSGLPNDRFSAERPEGSISTLTIQRTEQRDSAMYRCASSQSGDSPLHFGNGTRLTVT.

The rearrangement links TRBV5-1 to TRBJ1-5; D gene ambiguous. CDR1 is SGHRS, CDR2 YFSETQ, per germline. Deletions cut 7 bases from V and 5 bases from J, with 37 bases between. CDR3 length equals 21 residues. CDR3 loop: CASRSQEREGRSERRDQPQHF. CDR3 in DNA: TGCGCCAGCCGAAGCCAGGAGCGGGAGGGCAGGTCGGAAAGAAGGGATCAGCCCCAGCATTTT.

The chain combines TRBV25-1 with TRBJ2-1; the D gene is possibly TRBD1 (5 bases). Germline CDR1 MGHDK, CDR2 SYGVNS. The CDR3 is made up of 16 amino acids. V lost 1 base and J lost 2, with 12 bases in between. CDR3 nucleotide sequence: TGTGCCAGCAGTGAATTGTTAGCAGGGCCCTACAATGAGCAGTTCTTC. This sequence encodes CASSELLAGPYNEQFF.

The chain links TRBV23-1 to TRBJ2-7, with D unresolved. TRBV23-1 is noted as an ORF with a role that remains uncertain. CDR3 length: 13 residues. Trimming cost V 8 bases and J 3 bases, with 14 bases left between them. DNA of the CDR3: TGCGCCAGCGCCTCCGGGTTCAACTACGAGCAGTACGTC. Encoded protein: CASASGFNYEQYV.

This clone was seen once. The CDR3 is CASSSQERGVNYEQYF. For the CDR3, the DNA is TGTGCCAGCAGCTCCCAGGAGCGGGGGGTCAACTACGAGCAGTACTTC. The chain carries TRBV5-4 and TRBJ2-7, with 9 bases aligning to TRBD2. Trimming took 3 bases from V and 3 from J; bases not matched to a gene: 10. The germline V gene has CDR1 SGHNT and CDR2 YYREEE (reference sequence). The CDR3 totals 16 residues.

The chain recombines TRBV6-1 with TRBJ2-1; 8 bases are shared with TRBD1. The length of the CDR3 is 15 residues. V lost 4 bases, J lost 6 bases, and 8 bases stayed unmatched. CDR1 and CDR2 from the germline V gene are MNHNS and SASEGT. The CDR3 coding sequence is TGTGCCAGCAGTGGACAGGGGACCTGGGCCAATGAGCAGTTCTTC. Its protein product is CASSGQGTWANEQFF.

The chain is built from TRBV5-1 and TRBJ2-2; D unclear. The CDR3 runs 16 residues. V shed 3 bases and J shed 5 bases, with 17 bases lying between them. Germline V gene lookup returns CDR1 SGHRS and CDR2 YFSETQ. CDR3 nucleotide sequence: TGCGCCAGCAGCTCCAACCCGAATACAGAAACCGGGGAGCTGTTTTTT. Translating gives CASSSNPNTETGELFF.

The J gene is TRBJ2-7, the V gene TRBV4-2, with D perhaps TRBD2 (5 bases). The CDR3 contains 15 residues. V lost 0 bases and J 1 base, leaving 10 bases between the germline ends. The germline V gene has CDR1 LGHNA and CDR2 YNFKEQ. The DNA of the CDR3 is TGTGCCAGCAGCCAAGATTGGCCGGGGTCCTACGAGCAGTACGTC. Its protein product is CASSQDWPGSYEQYV.

This sequence joins TRBV6-5 and TRBJ2-5; maybe TRBD2 (5 bases). The germline gives CDR1 MNHEY, CDR2 SVGAGI. The CDR3 consists of 14 residues. The V and J ends lost 6 bases and 5 bases respectively, with 16 bases between them. This CDR3 is CASRPAGEGETQYF. The CDR3 DNA follows: TGTGCCAGCAGGCCCGCCGGAGAGGGCGAGACCCAGTACTTC.

The chain combines TRBV10-3 with TRBJ1-2, with D possibly being TRBD1 (5 bases). Trimming took off 4 bases at V and 10 bases at J, with 16 bases between the two ends. The CDR3 is made up of 13 amino acids. Germline CDR1 is ENHRY and CDR2 is SYGVKD. CDR3 nucleotides: TGTGCCATCAGTGGAGTCCAGGGATTGGACTACACCTTC. It translates to CAISGVQGLDYTF.

The chain uses TRBV4-3 and TRBJ2-7, with TRBD2 matching 8 bases. In germline, CDR1 is LGHNA, CDR2 YSLEER. V lost 0 bases to trimming and J lost 0 bases; unmatched junction nucleotides: 4. The CDR3 runs to 16 residues. CDR3 nucleotides: TGCGCCAGCAGCCAAGATAACGGGGGGGCCTCCTACGAGCAGTACTTC. Its protein product is CASSQDNGGASYEQYF.

This clone was seen a handful of times. V gene TRBV19 combines with J gene TRBJ2-2, with D unclear. V lost 7 bases and J 0 bases, leaving 6 bases between the germline ends. Germline CDR1 LNHDA, CDR2 SQIVND (reference sequence). This CDR3 is 13 amino acids long. The DNA for the CDR3 is TGTGCCAGTACGACACCGAACACCGGGGAGCTGTTTTTT. Amino acid sequence: CASTTPNTGELFF.

The V and J genes are TRBV5-1 and TRBJ2-2; D possibly corresponds to TRBD1 (5 bases). Germline assignment: CDR1 SGHRS and CDR2 YFSETQ. The CDR3 length is 16 residues. V lost 2 bases and J 10 bases, leaving 21 bases between the germline ends. The CDR3: CASSLGDPLAKEELFF. CDR3 DNA sequence: TGCGCCAGCAGCTTAGGGGATCCCCTGGCGAAAGAGGAGCTGTTTTTT.

The sample holds a few counts of this clone. The chain combines TRBV6-4 with TRBJ2-1; 11 bases line up with TRBD1. Germline V CDR1 and CDR2: MRHNA, SNTAGT. Germline trimming cut 6 bases from V and 7 bases from J; bases unmatched to any gene: 8. The CDR3 is made up of 15 amino acids. The DNA for the CDR3 is TGTGCCAGCAGCCTGACCGGGACAGGGGGAAATGAGCAGTTCTTC. This codes for CASSLTGTGGNEQFF.

The chain has TRBV11-2 and TRBJ2-7; weak D call: TRBD1 (5 bases). This CDR3 has 13 residues. Trimming took 0 bases from V and 3 from J, leaving 6 bases between them. From germline, CDR1 is SGHAT and CDR2 FQNNGV. The CDR3 protein is CASSLDRVYEQYF. CDR3 sequence (DNA): TGTGCCAGCAGCTTAGACAGGGTCTACGAGCAGTACTTC. The variable domain in full, with the rest retrieved from reference TRBV11-2 and TRBJ2-7, is EAGVAQSPRYKIIEKRQSVAFWCNPISGHATLYWYQQILGQGPKLLIQFQNNGVVDDSQLPKDRFSAERLKGVDSTLKIQPAKLEDSAVYLCASSLDRVYEQYFGPGTRLTVT.

The chain has TRBV15 and TRBJ2-3, with D maybe TRBD2 (5 bases). V was clipped by 0 bases and J by 5 bases, with 12 bases between them. The CDR3 extends over 15 amino acids. Germline V CDR1 and CDR2: LNHNV, YYDKDF (reference sequence). CDR3 DNA sequence: TGTGCCACCAGCAGAGAACGCCCGGGGAGAGATACGCAGTATTTT. Residues: CATSRERPGRDTQYF.

V gene TRBV11-2 combines with J gene TRBJ2-3; 9 bases fit TRBD2. V shed 5 bases and J 2 bases; nucleotides not matched to a gene: 8. Germline V lookup: CDR1 SGHAT, CDR2 FQNNGV. There are 16 residues in the CDR3. CDR3 sequence: CASSRISGGATDTQYF. CDR3 bases: TGTGCCAGCAGCCGAATTAGCGGGGGAGCCACAGATACGCAGTATTTT. The variable domain in full, with the rest retrieved from reference TRBV11-2 and TRBJ2-3, is EAGVAQSPRYKIIEKRQSVAFWCNPISGHATLYWYQQILGQGPKLLIQFQNNGVVDDSQLPKDRFSAERLKGVDSTLKIQPAKLEDSAVYLCASSRISGGATDTQYFGPGTRLTVL.

This clone appeared once. The CDR3 reads CASNQRGGAKNGYTF. In nucleotides, the CDR3 is TGTGCCAGCAATCAGCGGGGGGGCGCCAAAAATGGCTACACCTTC. The V and J genes are TRBV6-5 and TRBJ1-2; TRBD1 might be the D (6 bases). CDR3 length: 15 amino acids. Germline CDR1 and CDR2: MNHEY and SVGAGI. Trimming pared 7 bases from V and 6 bases from J, leaving 21 bases between.